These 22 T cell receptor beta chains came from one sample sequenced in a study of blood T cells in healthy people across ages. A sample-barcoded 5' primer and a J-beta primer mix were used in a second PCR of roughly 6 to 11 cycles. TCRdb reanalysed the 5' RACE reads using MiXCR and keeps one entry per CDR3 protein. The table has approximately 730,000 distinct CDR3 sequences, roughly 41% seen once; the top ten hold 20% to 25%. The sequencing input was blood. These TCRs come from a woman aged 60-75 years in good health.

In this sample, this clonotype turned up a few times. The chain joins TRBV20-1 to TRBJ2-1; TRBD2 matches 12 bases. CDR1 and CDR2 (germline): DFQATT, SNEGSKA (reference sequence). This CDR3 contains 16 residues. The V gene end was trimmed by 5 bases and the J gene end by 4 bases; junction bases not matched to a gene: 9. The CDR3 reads CSAGGGLAGPYNEQFF. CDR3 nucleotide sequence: TGCAGTGCTGGAGGCGGACTAGCGGGACCTTACAATGAGCAGTTCTTC.

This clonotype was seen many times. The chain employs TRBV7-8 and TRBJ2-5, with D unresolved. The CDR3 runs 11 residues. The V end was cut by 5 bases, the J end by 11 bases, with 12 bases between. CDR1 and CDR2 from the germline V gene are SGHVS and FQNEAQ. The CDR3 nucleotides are TGTGCCAGCAGCCCCGGTTGCGTGCAGTACTTC. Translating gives CASSPGCVQYF.

The CDR3 DNA is TGCGCCAGCAGCCGACTCCAGGACAGGGGTGACGAGCAGTACTTC. Amino acid sequence: CASSRLQDRGDEQYF. V gene TRBV4-3 combines with J gene TRBJ2-7; TRBD1 matches 9 bases. CDR1 is LGHNA, CDR2 YSLEER, per germline. V trimming: 4 bases; J trimming: 5 bases; junction bases outside the gene matches: 9. CDR3 length: 15 amino acids.

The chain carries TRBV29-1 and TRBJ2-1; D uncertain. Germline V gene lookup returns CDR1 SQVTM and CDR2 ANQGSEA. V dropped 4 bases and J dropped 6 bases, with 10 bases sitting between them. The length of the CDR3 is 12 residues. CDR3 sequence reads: CSVALGLNEQFF. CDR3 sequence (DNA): TGCAGCGTTGCCTTGGGTCTCAATGAGCAGTTCTTC.

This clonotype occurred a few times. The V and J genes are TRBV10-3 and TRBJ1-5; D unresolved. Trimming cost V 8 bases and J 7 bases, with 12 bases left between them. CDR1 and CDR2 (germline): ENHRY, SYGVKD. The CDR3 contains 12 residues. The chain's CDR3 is CAIGVGSQPQHF. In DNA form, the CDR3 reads TGTGCCATCGGGGTAGGGAGCCAGCCCCAGCATTTT.

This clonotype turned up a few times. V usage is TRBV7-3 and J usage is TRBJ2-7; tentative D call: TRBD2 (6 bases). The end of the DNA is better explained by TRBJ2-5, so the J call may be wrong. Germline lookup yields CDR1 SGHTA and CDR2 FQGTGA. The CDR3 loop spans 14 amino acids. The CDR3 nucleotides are TGTGCCAGCAGCTTATTCGGGGGTCCAGAGACCCAGTACTTC. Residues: CASSLFGGPETQYF.

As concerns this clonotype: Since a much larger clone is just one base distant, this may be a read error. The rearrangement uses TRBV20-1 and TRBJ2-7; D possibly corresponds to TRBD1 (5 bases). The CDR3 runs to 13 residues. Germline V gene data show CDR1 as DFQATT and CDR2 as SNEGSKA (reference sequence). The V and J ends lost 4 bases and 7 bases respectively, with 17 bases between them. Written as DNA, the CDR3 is TGCAGTGCTAACCAGGGTCTGGGCAATGAGCAGTACTTC. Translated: CSANQGLGNEQYF.

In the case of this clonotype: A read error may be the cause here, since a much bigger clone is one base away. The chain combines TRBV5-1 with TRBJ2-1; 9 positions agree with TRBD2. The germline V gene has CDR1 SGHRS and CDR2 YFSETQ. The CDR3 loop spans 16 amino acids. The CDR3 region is CARSVRPSGVYNEQFF. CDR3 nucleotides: TGCGCCCGCAGCGTACGTCCTAGCGGGGTATACAATGAGCAGTTCTTC.

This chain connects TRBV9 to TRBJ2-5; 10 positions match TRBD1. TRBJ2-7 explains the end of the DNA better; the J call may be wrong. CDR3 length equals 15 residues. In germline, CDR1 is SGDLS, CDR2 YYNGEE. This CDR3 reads CASGIGTGVRYEQYF. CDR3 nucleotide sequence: TGTGCCAGCGGCATTGGGACAGGGGTTAGGTACGAGCAGTACTTC.

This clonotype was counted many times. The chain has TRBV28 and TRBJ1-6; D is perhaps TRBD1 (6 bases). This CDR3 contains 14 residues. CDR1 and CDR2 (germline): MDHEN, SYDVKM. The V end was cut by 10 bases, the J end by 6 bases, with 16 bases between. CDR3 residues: CATRRQVFNSPLHF. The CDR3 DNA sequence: TGTGCCACCAGACGACAGGTGTTTAATTCACCCCTCCACTTT.

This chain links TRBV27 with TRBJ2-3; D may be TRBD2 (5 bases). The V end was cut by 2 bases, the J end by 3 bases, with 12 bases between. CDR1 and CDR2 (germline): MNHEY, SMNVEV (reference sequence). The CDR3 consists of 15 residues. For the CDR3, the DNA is TGTGCCAGCAGTTTACTGGGAGTGGAGACAGATACGCAGTATTTT. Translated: CASSLLGVETDTQYF.

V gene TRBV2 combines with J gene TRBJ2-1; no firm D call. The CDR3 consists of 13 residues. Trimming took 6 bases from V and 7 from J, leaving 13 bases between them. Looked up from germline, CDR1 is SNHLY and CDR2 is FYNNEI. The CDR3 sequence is CASSHASANEQFF. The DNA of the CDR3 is TGTGCCAGCAGCCACGCCTCGGCAAATGAGCAGTTCTTC.

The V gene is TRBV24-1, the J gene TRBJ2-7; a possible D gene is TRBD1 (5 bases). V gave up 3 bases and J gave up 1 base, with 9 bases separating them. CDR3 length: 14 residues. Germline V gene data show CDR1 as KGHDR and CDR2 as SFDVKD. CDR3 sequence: CATSDPDKSYEQYF. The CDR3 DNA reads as TGTGCCACCAGTGATCCGGACAAATCCTACGAGCAGTACTTC.

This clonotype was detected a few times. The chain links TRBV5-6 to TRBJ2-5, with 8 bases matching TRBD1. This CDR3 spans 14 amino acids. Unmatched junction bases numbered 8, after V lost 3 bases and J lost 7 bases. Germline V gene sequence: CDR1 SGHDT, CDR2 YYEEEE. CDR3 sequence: CASSSGTGRRTQYF. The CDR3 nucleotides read TGTGCCAGCAGCTCTGGGACAGGCCGCAGGACCCAGTACTTC.

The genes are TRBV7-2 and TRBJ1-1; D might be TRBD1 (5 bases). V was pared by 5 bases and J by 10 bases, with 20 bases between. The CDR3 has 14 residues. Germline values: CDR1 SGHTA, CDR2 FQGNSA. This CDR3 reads CASSPRWGGLGAFF. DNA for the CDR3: TGTGCCAGCAGCCCCCGATGGGGGGGTCTGGGAGCTTTCTTT.

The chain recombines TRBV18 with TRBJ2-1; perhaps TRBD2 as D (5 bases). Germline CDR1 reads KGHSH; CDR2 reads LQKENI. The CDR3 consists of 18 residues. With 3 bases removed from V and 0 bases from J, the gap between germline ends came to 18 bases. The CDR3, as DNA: TGTGCCAGCTCACCGACCGCCATGAGCGGAAGCTCCTACAATGAGCAGTTCTTC. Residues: CASSPTAMSGSSYNEQFF.

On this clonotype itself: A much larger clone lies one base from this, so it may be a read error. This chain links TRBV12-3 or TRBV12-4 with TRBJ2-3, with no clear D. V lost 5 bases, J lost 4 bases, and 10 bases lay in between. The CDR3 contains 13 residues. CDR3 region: CASSLVAADTQYF. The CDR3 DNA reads TGTGCCAGCAGTCTCGTGGCTGCAGATACGCAGTATTTT.

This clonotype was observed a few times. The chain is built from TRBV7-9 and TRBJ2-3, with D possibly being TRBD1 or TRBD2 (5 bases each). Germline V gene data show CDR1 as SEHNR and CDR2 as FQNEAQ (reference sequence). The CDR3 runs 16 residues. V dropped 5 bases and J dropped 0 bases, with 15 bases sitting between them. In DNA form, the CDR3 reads TGTGCCAGCAGCCCAAAGGGACCAACTAGCACAGATACGCAGTATTTT. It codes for CASSPKGPTSTDTQYF.

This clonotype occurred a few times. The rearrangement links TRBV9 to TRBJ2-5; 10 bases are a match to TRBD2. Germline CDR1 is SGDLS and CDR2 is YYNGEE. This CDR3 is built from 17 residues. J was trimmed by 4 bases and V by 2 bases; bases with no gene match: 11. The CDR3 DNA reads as TGTGCCAGCAGCGTTTGGGTCAGCGGGGGGGCTGGAGAGACCCAGTACTTC. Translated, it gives CASSVWVSGGAGETQYF.

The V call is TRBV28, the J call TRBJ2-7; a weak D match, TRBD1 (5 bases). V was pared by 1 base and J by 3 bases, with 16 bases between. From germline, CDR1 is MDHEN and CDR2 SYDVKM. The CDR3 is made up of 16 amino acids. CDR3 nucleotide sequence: TGTGCCAGCAGTTTATATCACCAGGGTCCTAACTACGAGCAGTACTTC. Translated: CASSLYHQGPNYEQYF.

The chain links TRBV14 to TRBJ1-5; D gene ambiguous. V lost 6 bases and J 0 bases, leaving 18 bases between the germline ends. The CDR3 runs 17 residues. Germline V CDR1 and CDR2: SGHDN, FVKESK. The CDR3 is CASRGTVSRDSNQPQHF. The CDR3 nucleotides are TGTGCCAGCAGGGGCACGGTGTCGAGGGATAGCAATCAGCCCCAGCATTTT.

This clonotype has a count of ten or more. CDR3: CATSDLYGYTF. CDR3 bases: TGTGCCACCAGTGATTTATACGGCTACACCTTC. The V and J genes are TRBV24-1 and TRBJ1-2, with unresolved D. V lost 1 base, J lost 8 bases, and 4 bases lay in between. The CDR3 loop spans 11 amino acids. Germline values: CDR1 KGHDR, CDR2 SFDVKD.